This TCR beta chain is from a study of cytomegalovirus exposure and HLA in healthy donors. Findings and caveats of the study: Several top significant clusters appeared, in a later analysis, to be linked to common viral pathogens.

The CDR3 contains 15 residues. The germline CDR1 and CDR2 sequences are SGDLS and YYNGEE. Trimming pared 4 bases from V and 4 bases from J, leaving 12 bases between. PCR employed 60 Vbeta and 13 Jbeta primers. Authors' processing steps: In a later analysis, of approximately 81 million unique beta chains, around 9.9 million appeared in at least two donors. Here immunoSEQ multiplex PCR was the method, and the copy in TCRdb shows in-frame clones only, minus some. Clone size and V and J calls were adopted from that table, with D and trimming inferred from the DNA. The table has about 70,000 clones, roughly 85% seen once. Worth noting for this clone: What it recognizes is unknown.

The source material was PBMCs. This clonotype was obtained from a woman in her twenties or thirties in good health and CMV-seronegative. The J gene is TRBJ2-6, the V gene TRBV9; TRBD2 might be the D (6 bases). CDR3 DNA: TGTGCCAGCAGCCATGGAGGGGCCGGGGCCAACGTCCTGACTTTC. Its translation: CASSHGGAGANVLTF.